The 7 T cell receptor beta chains listed next were all sequenced from one sample in a study of blood T cell repertoires in COVID-19. TCRdb keeps only in-frame clones here, not all; method: immunoSEQ multiplex PCR. Among about 130,000 clones, approximately 82% were seen once, and the ten largest hold around a tenth. The sample taken for sequencing was peripheral blood. The source of these receptors is a man aged 35 to 55 with active or convalescent COVID-19.

CDR3 region: CATSDPQPRPAKNIQYF. The DNA for the CDR3 is TGTGCCACCAGTGACCCACAGCCCAGGCCAGCCAAAAACATTCAGTACTTC. The rearrangement joins TRBV24-1 to TRBJ2-4, with D unclear. The germline CDR1 and CDR2 sequences are KGHDR and SFDVKD. Trimming took 4 bases from V and 0 from J, leaving 15 bases between them. This CDR3 contains 17 residues.

V gene TRBV5-4 combines with J gene TRBJ1-2; D is possibly TRBD1 (6 bases). CDR1 and CDR2 (germline): SGHNT, YYREEE (reference sequence). The CDR3 runs to 12 residues. The ends were cut back, 9 bases at V and 2 bases at J, with 11 bases in the middle. The CDR3 spells CATQGTNYGYTF. DNA of the CDR3: TGTGCCACCCAGGGGACCAACTATGGCTACACCTTC.

This clone was seen a single time. The V and J genes are TRBV10-3 and TRBJ2-7; 8 bases fit TRBD2. The V and J ends lost 6 bases and 9 bases, in that order; junction bases with no gene match: 16. CDR3 length: 15 residues. The germline gives CDR1 ENHRY, CDR2 SYGVKD. For the CDR3, the DNA is TGTGCCATCAGCTTGGGTAGCGGGGACCTAAAAGGGCAGTACTTC. Translated, it gives CAISLGSGDLKGQYF.

This clone was detected only a few times. This chain links TRBV27 with TRBJ2-7, with 15 bases that match TRBD2. CDR3 length: 15 amino acids. Germline V CDR1 and CDR2: MNHEY, SMNVEV (reference sequence). Trimming took 6 bases from V and 6 from J; bases not matched to a gene: 6. Written as DNA, the CDR3 is TGTGCCAGCAGAGGACTAGCGGGGGGGCCGGGCGAGCAGTACTTC. As protein: CASRGLAGGPGEQYF.

The chain links TRBV27 to TRBJ1-2; 7 bases fit TRBD1. The germline V gene encodes CDR1 MNHEY and CDR2 SMNVEV (reference sequence). The CDR3 is 13 amino acids. J gave up 6 bases and V 4 bases, and 5 bases lay outside the gene matches. Here the CDR3 DNA reads TGTGCCAGCAGTTCAGACAGGGTTCATGGCTACACCTTC. Translation gives CASSSDRVHGYTF.

This clone occurred a few times. This chain uses TRBV2 with TRBJ2-7, with a tentative D call TRBD2 (5 bases). The germline V and J ends were trimmed by 9 bases and 0 bases, with 21 bases remaining between them. The CDR3 has 16 amino acids. CDR1 is SNHLY and CDR2 is FYNNEI in the germline V gene. As DNA, the CDR3 is TGTGCCAGTGACCGAGGGCTTCCGATCCCCTCCTACGAGCAGTACTTC. Translating it yields CASDRGLPIPSYEQYF.

In this sample, this clone turned up once. CDR3 protein: CASSLKQGNTGELFF. CDR3 DNA: TGTGCCAGCAGCTTAAAACAGGGTAACACCGGGGAGCTGTTTTTT. This chain links TRBV7-3 with TRBJ2-2, with a possible D match to TRBD1 (6 bases). The V end lost 1 base, the J end lost 2 bases, and 8 bases lay between the germline ends. The germline V gene encodes CDR1 SGHTA and CDR2 FQGTGA. CDR3 length: 15 amino acids.